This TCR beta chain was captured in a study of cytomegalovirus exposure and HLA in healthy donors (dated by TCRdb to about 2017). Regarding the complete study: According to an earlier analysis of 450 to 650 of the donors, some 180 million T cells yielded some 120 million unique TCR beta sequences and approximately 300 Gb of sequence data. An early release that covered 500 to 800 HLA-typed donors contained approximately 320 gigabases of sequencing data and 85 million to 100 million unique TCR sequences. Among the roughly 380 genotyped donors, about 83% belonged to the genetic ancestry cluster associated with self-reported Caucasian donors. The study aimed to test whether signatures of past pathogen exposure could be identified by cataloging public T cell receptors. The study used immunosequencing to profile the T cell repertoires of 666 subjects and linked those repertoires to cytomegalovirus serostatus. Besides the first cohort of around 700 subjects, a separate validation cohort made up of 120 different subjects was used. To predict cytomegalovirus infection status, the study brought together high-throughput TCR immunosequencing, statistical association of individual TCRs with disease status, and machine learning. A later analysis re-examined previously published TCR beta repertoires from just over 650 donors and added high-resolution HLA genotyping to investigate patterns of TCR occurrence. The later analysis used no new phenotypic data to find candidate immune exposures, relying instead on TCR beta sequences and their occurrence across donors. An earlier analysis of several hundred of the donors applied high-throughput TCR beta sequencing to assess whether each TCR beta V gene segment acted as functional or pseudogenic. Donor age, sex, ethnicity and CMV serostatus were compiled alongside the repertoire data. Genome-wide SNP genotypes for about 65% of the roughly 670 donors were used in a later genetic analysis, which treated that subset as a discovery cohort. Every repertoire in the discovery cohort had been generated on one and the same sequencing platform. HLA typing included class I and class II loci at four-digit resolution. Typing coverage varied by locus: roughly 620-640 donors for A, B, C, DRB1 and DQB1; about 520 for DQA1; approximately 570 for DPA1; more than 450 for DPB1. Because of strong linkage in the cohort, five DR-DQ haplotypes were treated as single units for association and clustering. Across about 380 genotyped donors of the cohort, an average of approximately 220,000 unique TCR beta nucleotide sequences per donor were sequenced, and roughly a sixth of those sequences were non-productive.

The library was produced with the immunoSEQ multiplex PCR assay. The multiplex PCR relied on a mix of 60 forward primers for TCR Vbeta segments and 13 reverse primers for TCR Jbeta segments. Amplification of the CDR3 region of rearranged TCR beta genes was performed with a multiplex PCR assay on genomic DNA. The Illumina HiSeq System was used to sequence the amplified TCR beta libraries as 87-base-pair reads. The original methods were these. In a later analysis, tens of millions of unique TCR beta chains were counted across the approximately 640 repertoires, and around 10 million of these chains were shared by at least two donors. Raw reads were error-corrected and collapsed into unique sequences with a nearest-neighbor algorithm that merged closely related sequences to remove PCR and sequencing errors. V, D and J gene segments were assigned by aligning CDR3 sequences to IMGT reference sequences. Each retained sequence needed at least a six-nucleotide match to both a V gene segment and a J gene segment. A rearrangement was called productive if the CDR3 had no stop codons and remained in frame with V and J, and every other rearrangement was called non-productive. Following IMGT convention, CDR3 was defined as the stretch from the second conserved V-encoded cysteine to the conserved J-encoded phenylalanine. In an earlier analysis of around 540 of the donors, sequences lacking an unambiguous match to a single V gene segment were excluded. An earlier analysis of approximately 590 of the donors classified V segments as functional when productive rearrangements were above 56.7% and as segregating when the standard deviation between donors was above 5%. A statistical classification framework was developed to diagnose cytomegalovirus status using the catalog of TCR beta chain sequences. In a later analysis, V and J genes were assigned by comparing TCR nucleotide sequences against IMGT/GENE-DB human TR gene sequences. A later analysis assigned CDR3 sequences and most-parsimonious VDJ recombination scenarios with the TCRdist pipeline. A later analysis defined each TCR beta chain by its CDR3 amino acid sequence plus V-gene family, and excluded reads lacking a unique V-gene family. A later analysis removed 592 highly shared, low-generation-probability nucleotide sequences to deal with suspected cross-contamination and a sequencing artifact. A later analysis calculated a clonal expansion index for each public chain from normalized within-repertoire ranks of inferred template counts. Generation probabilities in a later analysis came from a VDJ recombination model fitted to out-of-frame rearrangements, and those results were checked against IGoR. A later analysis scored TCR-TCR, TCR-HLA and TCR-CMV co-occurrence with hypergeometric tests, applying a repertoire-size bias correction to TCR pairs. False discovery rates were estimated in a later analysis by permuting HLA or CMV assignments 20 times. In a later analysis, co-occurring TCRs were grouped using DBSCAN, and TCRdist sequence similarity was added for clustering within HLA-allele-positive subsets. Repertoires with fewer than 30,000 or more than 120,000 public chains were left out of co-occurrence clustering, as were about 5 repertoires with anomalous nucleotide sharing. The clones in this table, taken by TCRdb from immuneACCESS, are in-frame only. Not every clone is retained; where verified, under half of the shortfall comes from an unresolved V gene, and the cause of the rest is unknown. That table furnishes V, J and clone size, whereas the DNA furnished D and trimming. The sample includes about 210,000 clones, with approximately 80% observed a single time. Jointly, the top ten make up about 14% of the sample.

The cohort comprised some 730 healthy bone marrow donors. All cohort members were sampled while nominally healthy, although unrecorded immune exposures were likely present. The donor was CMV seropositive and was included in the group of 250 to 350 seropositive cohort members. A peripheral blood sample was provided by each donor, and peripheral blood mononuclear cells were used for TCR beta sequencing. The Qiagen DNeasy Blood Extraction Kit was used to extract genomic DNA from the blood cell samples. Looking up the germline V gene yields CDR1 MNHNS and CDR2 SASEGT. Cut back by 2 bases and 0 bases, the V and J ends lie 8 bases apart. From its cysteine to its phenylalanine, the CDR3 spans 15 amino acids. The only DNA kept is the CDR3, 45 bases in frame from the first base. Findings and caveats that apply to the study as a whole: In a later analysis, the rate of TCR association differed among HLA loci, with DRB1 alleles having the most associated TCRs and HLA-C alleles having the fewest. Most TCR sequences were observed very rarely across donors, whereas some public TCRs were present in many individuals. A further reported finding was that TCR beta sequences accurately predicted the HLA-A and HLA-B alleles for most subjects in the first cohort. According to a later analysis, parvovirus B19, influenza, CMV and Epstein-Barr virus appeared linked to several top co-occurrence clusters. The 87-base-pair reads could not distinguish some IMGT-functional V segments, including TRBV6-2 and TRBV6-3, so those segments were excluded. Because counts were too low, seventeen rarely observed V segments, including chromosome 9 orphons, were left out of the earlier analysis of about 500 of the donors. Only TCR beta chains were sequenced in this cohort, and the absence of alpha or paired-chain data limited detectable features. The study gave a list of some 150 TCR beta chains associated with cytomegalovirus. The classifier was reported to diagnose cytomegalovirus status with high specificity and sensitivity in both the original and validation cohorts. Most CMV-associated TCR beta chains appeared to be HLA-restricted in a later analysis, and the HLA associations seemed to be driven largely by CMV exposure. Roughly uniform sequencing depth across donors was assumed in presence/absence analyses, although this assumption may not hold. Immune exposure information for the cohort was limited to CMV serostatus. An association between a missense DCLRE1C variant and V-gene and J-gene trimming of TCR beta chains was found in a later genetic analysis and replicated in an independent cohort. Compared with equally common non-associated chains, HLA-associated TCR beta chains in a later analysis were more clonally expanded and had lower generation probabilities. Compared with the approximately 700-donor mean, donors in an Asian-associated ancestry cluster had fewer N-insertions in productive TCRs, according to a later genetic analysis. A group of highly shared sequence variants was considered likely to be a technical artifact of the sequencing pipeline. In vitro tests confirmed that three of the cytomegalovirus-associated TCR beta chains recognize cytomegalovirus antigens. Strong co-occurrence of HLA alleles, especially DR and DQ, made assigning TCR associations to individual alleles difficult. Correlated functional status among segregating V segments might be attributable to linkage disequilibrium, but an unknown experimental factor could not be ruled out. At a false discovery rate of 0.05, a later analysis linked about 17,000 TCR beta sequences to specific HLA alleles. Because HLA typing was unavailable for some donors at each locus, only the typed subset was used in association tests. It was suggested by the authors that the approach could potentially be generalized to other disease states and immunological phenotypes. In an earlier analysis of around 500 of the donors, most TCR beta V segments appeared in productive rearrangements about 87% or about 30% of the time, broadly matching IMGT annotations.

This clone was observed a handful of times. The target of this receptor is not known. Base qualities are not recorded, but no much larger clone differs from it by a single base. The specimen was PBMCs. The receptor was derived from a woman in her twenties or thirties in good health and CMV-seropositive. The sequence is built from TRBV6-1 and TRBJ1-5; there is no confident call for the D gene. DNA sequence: TGTGCCAGCAGTGAAAACACATATAGCAATCAGCCCCAGCATTTT. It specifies CASSENTYSNQPQHF.